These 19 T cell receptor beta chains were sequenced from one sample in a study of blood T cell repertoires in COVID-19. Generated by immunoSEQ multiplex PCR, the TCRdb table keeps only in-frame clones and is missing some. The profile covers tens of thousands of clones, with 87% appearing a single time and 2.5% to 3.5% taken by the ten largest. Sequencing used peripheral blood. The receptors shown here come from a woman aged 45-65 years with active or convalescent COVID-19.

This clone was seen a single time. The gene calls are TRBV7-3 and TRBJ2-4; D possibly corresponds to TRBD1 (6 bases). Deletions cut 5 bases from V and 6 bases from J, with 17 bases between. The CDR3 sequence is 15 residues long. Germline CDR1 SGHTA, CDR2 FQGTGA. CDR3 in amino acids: CASSEGVGALNIQYF. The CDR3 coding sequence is TGTGCCAGCAGCGAGGGCGTGGGGGCCCTAAACATTCAGTACTTC. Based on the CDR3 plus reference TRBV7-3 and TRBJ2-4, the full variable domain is GAGVSQTPSNKVTEKGKYVELRCDPISGHTALYWYRQSLGQGPEFLIYFQGTGAADDSGLPNDRFFAVRPEGSVSTLKIQRTERGDSAVYLCASSEGVGALNIQYFGAGTRLSVL.

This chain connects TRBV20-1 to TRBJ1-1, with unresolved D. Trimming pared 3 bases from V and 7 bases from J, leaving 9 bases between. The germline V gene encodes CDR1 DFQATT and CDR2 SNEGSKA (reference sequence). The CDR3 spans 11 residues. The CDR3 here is CSAREDNEAFF. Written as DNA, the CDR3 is TGCAGTGCTAGGGAAGACAATGAAGCTTTCTTT.

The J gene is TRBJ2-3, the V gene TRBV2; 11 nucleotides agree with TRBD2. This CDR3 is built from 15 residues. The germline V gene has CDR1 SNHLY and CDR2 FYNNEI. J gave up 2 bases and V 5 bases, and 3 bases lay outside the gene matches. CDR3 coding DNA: TGTGCCAGCAGTACTAGCGGGGGCTTCACAGATACGCAGTATTTT. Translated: CASSTSGGFTDTQYF.

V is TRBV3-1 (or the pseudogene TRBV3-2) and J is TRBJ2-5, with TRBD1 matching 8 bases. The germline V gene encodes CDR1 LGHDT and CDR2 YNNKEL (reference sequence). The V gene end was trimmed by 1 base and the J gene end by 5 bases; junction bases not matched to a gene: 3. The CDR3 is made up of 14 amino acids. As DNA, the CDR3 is TGTGCCAGCAGCCAAGGGACAGGGCAGGAGACCCAGTACTTC. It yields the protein CASSQGTGQETQYF.

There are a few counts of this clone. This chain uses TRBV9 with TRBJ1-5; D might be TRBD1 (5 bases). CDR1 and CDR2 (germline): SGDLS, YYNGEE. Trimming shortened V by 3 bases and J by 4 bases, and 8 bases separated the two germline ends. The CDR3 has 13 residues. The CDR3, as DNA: TGTGCCAGCAGCGGGGACTCAAATCAGCCCCAGCATTTT. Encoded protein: CASSGDSNQPQHF.

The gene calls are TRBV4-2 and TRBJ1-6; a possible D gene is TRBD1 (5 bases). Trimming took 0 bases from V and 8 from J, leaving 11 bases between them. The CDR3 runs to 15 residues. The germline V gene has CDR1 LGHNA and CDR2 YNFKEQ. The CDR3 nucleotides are TGTGCCAGCAGCCAAGATGGCCAAGGGGATTCACCCCTCCACTTT. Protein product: CASSQDGQGDSPLHF.

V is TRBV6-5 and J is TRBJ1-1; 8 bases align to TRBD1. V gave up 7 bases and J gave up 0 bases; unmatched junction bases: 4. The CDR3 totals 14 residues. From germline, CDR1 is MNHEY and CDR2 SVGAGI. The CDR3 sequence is CASIRQGLNTEAFF. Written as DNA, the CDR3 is TGTGCCAGCATCCGACAGGGGTTGAACACTGAAGCTTTCTTT.

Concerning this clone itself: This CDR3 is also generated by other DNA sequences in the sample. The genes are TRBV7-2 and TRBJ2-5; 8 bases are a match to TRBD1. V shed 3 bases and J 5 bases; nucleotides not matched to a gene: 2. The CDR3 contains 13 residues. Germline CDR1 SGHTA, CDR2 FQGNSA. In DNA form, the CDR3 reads TGTGCCAGCAGCTTGAACAGGGGGGAGACCCAGTACTTC. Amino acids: CASSLNRGETQYF.

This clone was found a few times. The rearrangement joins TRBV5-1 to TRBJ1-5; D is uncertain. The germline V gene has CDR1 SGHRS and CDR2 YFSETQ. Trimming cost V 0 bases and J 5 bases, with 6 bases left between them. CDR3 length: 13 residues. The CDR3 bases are TGCGCCAGCAGCTTGGGGGCCGATCAGCCCCAGCATTTT. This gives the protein CASSLGADQPQHF.

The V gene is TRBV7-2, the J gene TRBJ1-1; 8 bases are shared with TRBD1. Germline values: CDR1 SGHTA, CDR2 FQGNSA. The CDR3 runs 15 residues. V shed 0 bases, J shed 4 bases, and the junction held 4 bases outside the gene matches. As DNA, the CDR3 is TGTGCCAGCAGCTTAGCGGACAGGGCGATCACTGAAGCTTTCTTT. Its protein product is CASSLADRAITEAFF.

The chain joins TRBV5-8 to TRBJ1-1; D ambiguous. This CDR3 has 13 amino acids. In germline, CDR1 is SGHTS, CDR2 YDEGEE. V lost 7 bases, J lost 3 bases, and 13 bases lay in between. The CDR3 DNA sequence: TGTGCCAGCTTCTTCGGGGATGACACTGAAGCTTTCTTT. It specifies CASFFGDDTEAFF.

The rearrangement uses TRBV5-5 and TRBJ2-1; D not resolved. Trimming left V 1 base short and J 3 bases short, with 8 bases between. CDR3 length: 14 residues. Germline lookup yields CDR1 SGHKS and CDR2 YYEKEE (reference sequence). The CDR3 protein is CASSLSHSYNEQFF. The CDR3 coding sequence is TGTGCCAGCAGCTTGTCCCATAGCTACAATGAGCAGTTCTTC.

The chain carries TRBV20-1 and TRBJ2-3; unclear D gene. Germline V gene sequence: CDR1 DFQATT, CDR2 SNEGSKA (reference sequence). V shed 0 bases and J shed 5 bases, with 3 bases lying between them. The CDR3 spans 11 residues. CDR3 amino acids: CSARDIDTQYF. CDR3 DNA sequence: TGCAGTGCTAGAGATATAGATACGCAGTATTTT.

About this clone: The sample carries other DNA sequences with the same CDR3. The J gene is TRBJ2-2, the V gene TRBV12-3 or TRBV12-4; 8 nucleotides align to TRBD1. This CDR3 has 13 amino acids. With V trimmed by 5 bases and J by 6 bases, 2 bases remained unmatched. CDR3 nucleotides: TGTGCCAGCAGTCCGACAGGGGCCGGGGAGCTGTTTTTT. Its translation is CASSPTGAGELFF.

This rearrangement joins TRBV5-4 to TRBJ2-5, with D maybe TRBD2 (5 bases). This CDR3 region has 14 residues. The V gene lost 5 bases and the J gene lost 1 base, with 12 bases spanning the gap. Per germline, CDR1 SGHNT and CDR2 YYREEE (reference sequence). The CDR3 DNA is TGTGCCAGCAGTTTTCGGGGAATCCAAGAGACCCAGTACTTC. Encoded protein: CASSFRGIQETQYF. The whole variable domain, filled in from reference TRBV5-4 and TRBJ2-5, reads ETGVTQSPTHLIKTRGQQVTLRCSSQSGHNTVSWYQQALGQGPQFIFQYYREEENGRGNFPPRFSGLQFPNYSSELNVNALELDDSALYLCASSFRGIQETQYFGPGTRLLVL.

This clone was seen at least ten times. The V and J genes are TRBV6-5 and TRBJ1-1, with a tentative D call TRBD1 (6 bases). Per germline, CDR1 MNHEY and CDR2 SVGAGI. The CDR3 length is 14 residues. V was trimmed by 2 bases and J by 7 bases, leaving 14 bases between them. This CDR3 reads CASSYGQGLGEAFF. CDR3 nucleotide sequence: TGTGCCAGCAGTTACGGTCAGGGGTTAGGTGAAGCTTTCTTT.

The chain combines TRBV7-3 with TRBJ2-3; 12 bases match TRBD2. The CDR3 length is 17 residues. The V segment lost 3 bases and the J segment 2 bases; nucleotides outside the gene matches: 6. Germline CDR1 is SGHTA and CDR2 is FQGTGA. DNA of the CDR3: TGTGCCAGCAGCTTGATGCTAGCGGGGGGGAACACAGATACGCAGTATTTT. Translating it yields CASSLMLAGGNTDTQYF.

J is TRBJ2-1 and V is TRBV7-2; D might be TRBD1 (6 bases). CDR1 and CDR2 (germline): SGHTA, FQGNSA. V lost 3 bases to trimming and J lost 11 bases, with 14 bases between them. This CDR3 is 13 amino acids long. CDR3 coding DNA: TGTGCCAGCAGCTTTAGAGGACAGCCGCAGCAGTTCTTC. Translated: CASSFRGQPQQFF.

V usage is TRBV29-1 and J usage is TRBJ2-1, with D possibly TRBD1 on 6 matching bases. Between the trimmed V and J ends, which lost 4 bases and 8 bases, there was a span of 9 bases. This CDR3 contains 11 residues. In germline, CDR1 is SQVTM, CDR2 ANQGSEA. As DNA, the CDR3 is TGCAGCGTTGGGGACATTCATGAGCAGTTCTTC. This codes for CSVGDIHEQFF.